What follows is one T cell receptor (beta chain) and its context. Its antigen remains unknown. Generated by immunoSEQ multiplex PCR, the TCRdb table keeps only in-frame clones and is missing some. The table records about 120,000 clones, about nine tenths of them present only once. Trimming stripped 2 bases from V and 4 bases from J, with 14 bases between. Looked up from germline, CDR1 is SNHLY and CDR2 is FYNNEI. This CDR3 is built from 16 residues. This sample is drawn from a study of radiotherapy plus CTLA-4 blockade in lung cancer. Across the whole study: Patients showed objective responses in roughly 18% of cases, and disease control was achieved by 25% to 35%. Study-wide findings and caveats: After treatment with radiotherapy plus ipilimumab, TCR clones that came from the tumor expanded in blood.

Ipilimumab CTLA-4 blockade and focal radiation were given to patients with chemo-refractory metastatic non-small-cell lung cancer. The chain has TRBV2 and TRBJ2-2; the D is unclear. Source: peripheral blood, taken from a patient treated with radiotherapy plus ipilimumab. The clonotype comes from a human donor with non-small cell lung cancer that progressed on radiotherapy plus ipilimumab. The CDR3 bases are TGTGCCAGCAGTGAAATTCGGGCCGGAGCCACCGGGGAGCTGTTTTTT. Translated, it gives CASSEIRAGATGELFF. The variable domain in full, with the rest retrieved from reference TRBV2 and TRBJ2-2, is EPEVTQTPSHQVTQMGQEVILRCVPISNHLYFYWYRQILGQKVEFLVSFYNNEISEKSEIFDDQFSVERPDGSNFTLKIRSTKLEDSAMYFCASSEIRAGATGELFFGEGSRLTVL.